The present T cell receptor (beta chain) was sequenced within a study of cytomegalovirus exposure and HLA in healthy donors. Every donor was a healthy person donating bone marrow. Deletions cut 0 bases from V and 8 bases from J, with 14 bases between. CDR1 is LGHNA, CDR2 YNFKEQ, per germline. This CDR3 has 15 amino acids. With 60 Vbeta and 13 Jbeta primers, the PCR was carried out. The data were produced by immunoSEQ multiplex PCR, yet TCRdb's version contains in-frame clones alone and is incomplete. The ten top clones account for more than 0.95%, within a sample of under 250,000 clones. The receptor was isolated from a girl aged 2 to 9 in good health and CMV-seropositive. Sequenced input: PBMCs. This chain links TRBV4-2 with TRBJ2-1; possible D gene TRBD2, 7 bases. The CDR3 region has the DNA TGTGCCAGCAGCCAAGAAACAGGGACTACCGATGAGCAGTTCTTC. As protein: CASSQETGTTDEQFF.